The clone carrying this T cell receptor beta chain was seen more than once but under ten times. Antigen: not known. Sample donors were healthy Caucasian individuals that came from Russia, aged roughly 6 to 90. This sample was included in a study of blood T cells in healthy people across ages. Study-level findings and limits: Long-lived and aged donors differed, with more naive CD4+ cells and higher diversity in the long-lived.

The authors ran a second PCR of about 6 to 11 cycles using a sample-barcoded 5' primer and a J-beta primer mix. TCRdb called the 5' RACE reads again in MiXCR, with one record for every CDR3 protein. Among some 930,000 distinct CDR3 sequences listed, about 28% were seen once. The CDR3 runs 14 residues. V was cut by 0 bases and J by 9 bases, with 11 bases left in between. Germline assignment: CDR1 MDHEN and CDR2 SYDVKM. Another study also made use of these data, one on T cells of mothers and their children.

The sample was blood. The chain combines TRBV28 with TRBJ2-2; D may match TRBD1 or TRBD2 (5 bases each). This receptor was obtained from a woman in her forties in good health. The CDR3 bases are TGTGCCAGCAGTTTATGGACAGCGGAGAGGGAGCTGTTTTTT. Protein product: CASSLWTAERELFF. Full variable domain (outside the CDR3, taken from reference TRBV28 and TRBJ2-2): DVKVTQSSRYLVKRTGEKVFLECVQDMDHENMFWYRQDPGLGLRLIYFSYDVKMKEKGDIPEGYSVSREKKERFSLILESASTNQTSMYLCASSLWTAERELFFGEGSRLTVL.